This T cell receptor (beta chain) was identified in a study of shared clonotypes between healthy human individuals. The wider study: Per donor, CD8 memory used one plate, CD8 naive used two, CD4 memory used three and CD4 naive used three.

Samples underwent the assay at deep level. Data came from immunoSEQ multiplex PCR; TCRdb stores just in-frame clones and leaves some out. The sample lists about 2,200,000 clones; under 95% were seen once. CD45RO-negative, CCR7-selected cells formed the naive CD8 fraction, which excluded terminally differentiated effector memory CD45RA+ cells. Participating donors were healthy, HIV-negative adults free of recent acute infections or vaccinations. The sequenced sample consisted of naive CD8+ T cells from PBMCs. The sequence was obtained from a man younger than 30 in good health. Some clones in this sample may be carry-over from other donors' samples.

The CDR3 sequence is CAVPGGAYEQYF. CDR3 DNA: TGTGCCGTGCCCGGCGGCGCCTACGAGCAGTACTTC. The genes are TRBV7-9 and TRBJ2-7; D remains ambiguous. V lost 11 bases and J 2 bases, leaving 13 bases between the germline ends. There are 12 residues in the CDR3. Per germline, CDR1 SEHNR and CDR2 FQNEAQ (reference sequence).